This T cell receptor (beta chain) was observed in a study of CD8 T cells in Susac syndrome (dated by TCRdb to 2018 to 2020). In the study overall: Of the Susac syndrome patients who were sequenced, roughly 6 had clinically active disease and eight or nine were in clinical remission. At blood withdrawal, Susac syndrome patients were either therapy-naive, taking corticosteroids (in some cases with IVIg as well), or taking IVIg alone. Repertoire sequencing was used to test whether CD8+ T cell activation and differentiation in Susac syndrome was antigen driven. The study compared CD8+ T cell repertoire clonality among roughly eleven healthy donors, around 14 Susac syndrome patients and fewer than 19 multiple sclerosis patients.

What the study reported, not specific to this receptor: In the total CD8+ and CD8+ TEMRA repertoires, roughly 15 and five Susac-specific public clones, respectively, were identified. Susac syndrome CD8+ repertoires showed clonal expansion, highest in CD8+ TEMRA cells and greater in clinically active than remitting patients. The TCR sequencing and HLA analysis was acknowledged to have included a relatively small number of individuals.

CDR1 DFQATT and CDR2 SNEGSKA are derived from the germline V gene (reference sequence). CDR3 length: 14 amino acids, cysteine to phenylalanine. The entry retains the CDR3 DNA only, 42 bases that are in frame from base 1. V has 5 bases trimmed and J has 0 bases trimmed; junction bases matching no gene number 6. Concerning this clonotype itself: Its antigen is not yet known. No base-level quality is on record; no much larger clone is a single base apart.

Peripheral blood CD8+ and CD4+ T cells from healthy donors, Susac syndrome patients and multiple sclerosis patients were profiled using high-throughput TCR beta sequencing. Susac syndrome patients met recently defined diagnostic criteria for definite or probable disease. Bulk CD8+ and CD4+ T cells were purified magnetically by negative isolation, whereas CD8+ TEMRA cells were enriched by FACS. Blood was collected in EDTA tubes and processed within 24 hours, with PBMCs isolated through density gradient centrifugation. PBMCs intended for TCR sequencing were frozen in liquid nitrogen and were later thawed in a 37 degrees C water bath. A purity of at least 90% was achieved for sorted or isolated CD4+, CD8+ and CD8+ TEMRA cells. RNA was extracted using the RNeasy kit, and roughly 0.5 to 1 microgram was reverse transcribed with random hexamers. TCR beta CDR3 regions were amplified with the immunoSEQ multiplex PCR assay covering 54 Vbeta and 13 Jbeta segments. PCR amplification bias was corrected by using a synthetic template baseline for primer optimization and computational correction. On the authors' methods: Only productive sequences were kept, with reads annotated to V, D and J genes according to IMGT and analyzed in immunoSEQ Analyzer. Clonality was calculated as one minus the Shannon entropy normalized by log2 of the number of productive unique sequences. Public and private clones were assessed among the 100 most prevalent clones of each patient and control. Clones were defined as Susac-specific when absent from the healthy and MS cohorts, from 1,000 to 1,100 published viral clones and from other ImmuneACCESS disease sequences. TCRdb ran its own pipeline on the public reads, namely fastp trimming at Q25 and MiXCR clone calling, and kept in-frame beta chains. Identical CDR3 proteins give one entry, which carries the most common genes and DNA. The V and J calls reflect TCRdb's pipeline rather than the authors' work. The sample table contains nearly 110,000 distinct CDR3 sequences; only one count was recorded for around 94% of them. 0.4% to 0.5% of the sample is in the top ten clones.

In this chain, TRBV20-1 is recombined with TRBJ1-2; a stretch of 7 junction bases matches TRBD1. The specimen was CD8+ T cells from PBMCs. The TCR comes from a human donor with Susac syndrome. The DNA is TGCAGTGCTGTCAACAGGGGAGCTAACTATGGCTACACCTTC. Its coded protein is CSAVNRGANYGYTF.